Described below is a single TCR beta chain sequence and its context. Using unique molecular identifiers, the investigators prepared the TCRbeta library. One entry per CDR3 protein, called by TCRdb with MiXCR from the PCR reads. This sample has about 540,000 distinct CDR3 sequences, with about 16% found just once. The CDR3 runs to 16 residues. Trimming cost V 10 bases and J 2 bases, with 20 bases left between them. Germline CDR1 is MDHEN and CDR2 is SYDVKM. The data were taken from a study of T-cell reconstitution after alpha-beta-depleted transplantation in children. The chain recombines TRBV28 with TRBJ2-2; D possibly corresponds to TRBD2 (6 bases). The starting material was PBMCs from the stem cell graft donor, obtained from the stem cell graft. This TCR was recovered from a human donor who donated a stem cell graft to a child with acute lymphoblastic leukemia. The CDR3 region is CATNGGREVNTGELFF. The CDR3 DNA sequence: TGTGCCACCAACGGAGGGCGGGAAGTCAACACCGGGGAGCTGTTTTTT.